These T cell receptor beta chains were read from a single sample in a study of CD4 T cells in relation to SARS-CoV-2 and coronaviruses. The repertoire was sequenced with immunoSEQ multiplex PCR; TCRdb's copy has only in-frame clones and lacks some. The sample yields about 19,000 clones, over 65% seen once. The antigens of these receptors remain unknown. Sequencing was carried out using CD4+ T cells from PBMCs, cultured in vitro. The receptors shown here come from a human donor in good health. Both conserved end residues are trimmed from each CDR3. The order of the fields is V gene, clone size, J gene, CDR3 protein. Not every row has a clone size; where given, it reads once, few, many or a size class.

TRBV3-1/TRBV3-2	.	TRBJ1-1	ASSQEGGEGAAF
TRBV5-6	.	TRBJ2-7	ASSLFGQGSYEQY
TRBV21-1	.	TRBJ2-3	ASSKGSGGQGGTDTQY
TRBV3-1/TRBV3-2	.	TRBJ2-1	ASSQPLANEQF
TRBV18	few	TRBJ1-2	ASSHDRGVNYGYT
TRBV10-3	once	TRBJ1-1	AIRGNTEAF
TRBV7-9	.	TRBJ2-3	ASTQGRGGTDTQY
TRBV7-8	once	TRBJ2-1	ASSLSGTYNEQF
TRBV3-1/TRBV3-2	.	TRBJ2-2	ASSQGGGQGYTGELF
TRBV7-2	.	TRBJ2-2	ASSLGPGDTGELF
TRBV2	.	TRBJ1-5	ASSLVGLYSNQPQH
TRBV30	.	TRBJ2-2	AWSGVGTNTGELF
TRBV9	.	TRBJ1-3	ASSPGGTNSGNTIY
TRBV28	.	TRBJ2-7	ASSRQGARREQY
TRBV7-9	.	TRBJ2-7	ASSLVSEQY
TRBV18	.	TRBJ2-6	ASSPTSGGASGANVLT
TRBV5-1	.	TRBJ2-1	ASSLGTVNEQF
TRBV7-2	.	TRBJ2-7	ASSLTSQGVGGQY
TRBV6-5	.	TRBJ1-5	ASSYSGGPPQH
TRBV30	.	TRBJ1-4	AWSRGTGLEKLF
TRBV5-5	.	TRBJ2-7	ASSFPAGEQY
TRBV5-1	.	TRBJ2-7	ASSFLGGESYEQY
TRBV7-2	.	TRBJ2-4	ASSLPGGDIQY
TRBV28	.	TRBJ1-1	AGQGPTEAF
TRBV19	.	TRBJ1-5	ASMGSNQPQH
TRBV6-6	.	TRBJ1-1	ASSTPGSVTEAF
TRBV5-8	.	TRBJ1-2	ASSSRDSSLMYGYT
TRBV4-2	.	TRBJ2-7	ASSQRPPGLAGGPHEQY
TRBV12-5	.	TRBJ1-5	ASGLIEPQH
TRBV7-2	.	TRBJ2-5	ASSLSLGEETQY
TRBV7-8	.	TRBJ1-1	ASSQGLWTEAF
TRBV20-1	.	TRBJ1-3	SASLEYSGNTIY
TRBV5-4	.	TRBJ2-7	ASSLGGGLSYEQY
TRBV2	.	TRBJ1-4	ASRSQGQEYEKLF
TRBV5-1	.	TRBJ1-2	ASSSLHGGVYGYT
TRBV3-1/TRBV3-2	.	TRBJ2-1	ASSQESEAGGRNEQF
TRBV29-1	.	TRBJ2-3	SVETSGTDTQY
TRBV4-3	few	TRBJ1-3	ASSQIPANTIY
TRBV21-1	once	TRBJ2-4	ANSFLPGPEEDKNIQY
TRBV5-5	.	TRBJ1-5	ASSLYQGDNQPQH
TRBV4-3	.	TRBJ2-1	ASSQDPGDNEQF
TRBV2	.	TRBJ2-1	ASAGTFVDEQF
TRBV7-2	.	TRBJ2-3	ASSSNLAGGTDTQY
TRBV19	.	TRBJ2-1	ASSKGWSEEQF